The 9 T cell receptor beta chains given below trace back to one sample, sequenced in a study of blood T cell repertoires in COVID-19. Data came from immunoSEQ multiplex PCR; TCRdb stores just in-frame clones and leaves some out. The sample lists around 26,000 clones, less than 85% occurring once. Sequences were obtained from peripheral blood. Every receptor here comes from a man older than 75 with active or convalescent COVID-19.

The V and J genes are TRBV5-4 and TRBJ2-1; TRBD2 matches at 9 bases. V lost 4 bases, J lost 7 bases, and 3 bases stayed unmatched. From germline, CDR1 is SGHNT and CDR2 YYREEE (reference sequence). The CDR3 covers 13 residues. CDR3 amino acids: CASSGTSRNEQFF. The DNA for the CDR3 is TGTGCCAGCAGCGGGACTAGCCGGAATGAGCAGTTCTTC. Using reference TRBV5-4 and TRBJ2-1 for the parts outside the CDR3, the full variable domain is ETGVTQSPTHLIKTRGQQVTLRCSSQSGHNTVSWYQQALGQGPQFIFQYYREEENGRGNFPPRFSGLQFPNYSSELNVNALELDDSALYLCASSGTSRNEQFFGPGTRLTVL.

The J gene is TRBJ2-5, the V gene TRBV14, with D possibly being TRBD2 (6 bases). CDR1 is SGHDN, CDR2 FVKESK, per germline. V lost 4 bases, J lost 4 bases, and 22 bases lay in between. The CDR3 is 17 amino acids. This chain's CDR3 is CASSRHAGEGGRETQYF. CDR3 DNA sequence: TGTGCCAGCAGCCGCCATGCGGGTGAGGGAGGTCGAGAGACCCAGTACTTC.

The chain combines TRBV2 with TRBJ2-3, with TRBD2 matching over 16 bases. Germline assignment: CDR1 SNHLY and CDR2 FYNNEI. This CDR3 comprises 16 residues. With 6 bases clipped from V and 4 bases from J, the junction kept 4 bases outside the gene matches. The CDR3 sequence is CASRPGTSGGADTQYF. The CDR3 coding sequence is TGTGCCAGCAGGCCCGGGACTAGCGGGGGGGCAGATACGCAGTATTTT.

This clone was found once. CDR3 sequence: CASSGQGARGANVLTF. CDR3 in DNA: TGTGCCAGCAGCGGACAGGGGGCACGTGGGGCCAACGTCCTGACTTTC. The chain recombines TRBV5-4 with TRBJ2-6; TRBD1 aligns across 11 bases. CDR3 length: 16 residues. The germline V gene has CDR1 SGHNT and CDR2 YYREEE (reference sequence). V lost 4 bases and J lost 3; bases outside the gene matches: 3.

In DNA, the CDR3 is TGCAGCGTTGTACTAGCGGGGGGGATCGGGGATACGCAGTATTTT. Translated: CSVVLAGGIGDTQYF. V gene TRBV29-1 combines with J gene TRBJ2-3; 13 positions agree with TRBD2. V lost 4 bases, J lost 6 bases, and 7 bases stayed unmatched. CDR3 length: 15 amino acids. Germline V gene data show CDR1 as SQVTM and CDR2 as ANQGSEA.

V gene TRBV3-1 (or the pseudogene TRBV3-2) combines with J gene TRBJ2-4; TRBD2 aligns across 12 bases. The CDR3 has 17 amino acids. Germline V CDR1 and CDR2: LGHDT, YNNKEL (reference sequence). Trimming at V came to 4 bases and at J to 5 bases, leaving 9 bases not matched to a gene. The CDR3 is CASSPRTSGVRENIQYF. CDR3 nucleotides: TGTGCCAGCAGCCCCCGGACTAGCGGGGTGAGGGAAAACATTCAGTACTTC.

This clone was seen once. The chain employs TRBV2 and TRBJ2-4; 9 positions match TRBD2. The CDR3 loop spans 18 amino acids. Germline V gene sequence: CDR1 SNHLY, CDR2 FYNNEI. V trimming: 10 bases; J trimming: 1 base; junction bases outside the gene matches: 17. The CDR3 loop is CATSRGGRAESAKNIQYF. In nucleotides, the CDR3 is TGTGCCACCTCCCGGGGCGGGAGGGCCGAATCGGCCAAAAACATTCAGTACTTC.

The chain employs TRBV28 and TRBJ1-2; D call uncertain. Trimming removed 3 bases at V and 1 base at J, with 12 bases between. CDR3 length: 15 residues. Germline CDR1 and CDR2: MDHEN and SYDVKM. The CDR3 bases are TGTGCCAGCAGTTTCAGGCCAGTTTATAACTATGGCTACACCTTC. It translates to CASSFRPVYNYGYTF.

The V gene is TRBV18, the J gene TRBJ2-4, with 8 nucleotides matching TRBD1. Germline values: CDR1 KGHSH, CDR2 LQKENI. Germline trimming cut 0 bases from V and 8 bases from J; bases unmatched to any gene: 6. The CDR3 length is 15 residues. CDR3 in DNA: TGTGCCAGCTCACCACCGAGCGGACAGGGACACATTCAGTACTTC. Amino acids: CASSPPSGQGHIQYF.